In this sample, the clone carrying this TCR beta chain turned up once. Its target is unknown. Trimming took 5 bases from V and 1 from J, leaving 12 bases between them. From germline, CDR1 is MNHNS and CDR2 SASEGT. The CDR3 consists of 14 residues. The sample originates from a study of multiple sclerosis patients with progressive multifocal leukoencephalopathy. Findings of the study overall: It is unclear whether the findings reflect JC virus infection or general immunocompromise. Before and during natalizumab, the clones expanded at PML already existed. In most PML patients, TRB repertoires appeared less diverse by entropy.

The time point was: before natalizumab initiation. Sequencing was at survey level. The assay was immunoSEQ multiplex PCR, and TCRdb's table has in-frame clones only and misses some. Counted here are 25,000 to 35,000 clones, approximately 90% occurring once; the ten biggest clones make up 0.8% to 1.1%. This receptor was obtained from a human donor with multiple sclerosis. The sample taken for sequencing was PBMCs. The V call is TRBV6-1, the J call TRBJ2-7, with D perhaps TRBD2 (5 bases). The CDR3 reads CASSTERTSYEQYF. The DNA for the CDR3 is TGTGCCAGCAGTACCGAGCGGACTTCCTACGAGCAGTACTTC.